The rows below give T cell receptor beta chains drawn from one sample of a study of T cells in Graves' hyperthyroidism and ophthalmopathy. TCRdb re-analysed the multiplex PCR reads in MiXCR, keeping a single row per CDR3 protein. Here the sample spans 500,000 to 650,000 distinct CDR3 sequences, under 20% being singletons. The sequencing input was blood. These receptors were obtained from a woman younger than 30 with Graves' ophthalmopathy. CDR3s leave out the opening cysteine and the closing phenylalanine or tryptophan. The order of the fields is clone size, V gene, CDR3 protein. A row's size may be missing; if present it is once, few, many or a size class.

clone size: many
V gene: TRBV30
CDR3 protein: AWTPREGYGYT

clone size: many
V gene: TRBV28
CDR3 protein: ASPQIHRVRGTDTQY

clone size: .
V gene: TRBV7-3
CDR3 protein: ASSFGQNGELF

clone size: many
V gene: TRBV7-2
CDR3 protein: ASSFARSRITGELF

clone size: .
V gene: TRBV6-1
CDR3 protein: ASRPEGTSNTEAF

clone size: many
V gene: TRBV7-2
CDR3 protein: ASSFDRGGILGNIQY

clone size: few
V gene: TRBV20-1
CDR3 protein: SARGPSGGTDTQY

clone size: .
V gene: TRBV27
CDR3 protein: ASSLRENTGELL

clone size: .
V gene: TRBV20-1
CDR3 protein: SAGRDRGHQPQH

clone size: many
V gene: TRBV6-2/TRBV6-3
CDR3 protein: ASTDWGANQPQH

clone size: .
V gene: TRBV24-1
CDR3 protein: ANIAREQY

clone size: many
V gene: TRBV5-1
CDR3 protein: ASSLAGDKGEQF

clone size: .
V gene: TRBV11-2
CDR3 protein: ASSLGGVAYEQD

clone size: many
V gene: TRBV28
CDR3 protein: ASSAGTGNNQPQH

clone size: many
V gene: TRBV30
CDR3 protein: AWSPGHSSTDTQY

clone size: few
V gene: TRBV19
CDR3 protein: ASSSRLIAKNIQY

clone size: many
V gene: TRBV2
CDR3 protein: ASGEIGLAALQETQY

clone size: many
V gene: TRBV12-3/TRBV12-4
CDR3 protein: ASSTRDRDGDEQF

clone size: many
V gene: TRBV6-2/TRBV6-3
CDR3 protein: ASSPLQTLRAGRSYNEQF

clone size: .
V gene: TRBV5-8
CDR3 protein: ASSQLWGQSTEAF

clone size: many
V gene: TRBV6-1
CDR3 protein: ASSEWGGSEQPQH

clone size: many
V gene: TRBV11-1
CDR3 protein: ASSQGSLAKNIQY

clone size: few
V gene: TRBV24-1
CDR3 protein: ATSVGDEGRDGYT

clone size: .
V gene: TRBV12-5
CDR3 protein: ASVPPDRVAGEQY

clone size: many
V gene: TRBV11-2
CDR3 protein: ASSLDGGLSGNTIY

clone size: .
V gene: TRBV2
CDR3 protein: ASSGAGNTIY

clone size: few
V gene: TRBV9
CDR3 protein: ASSVVGTDYGYT